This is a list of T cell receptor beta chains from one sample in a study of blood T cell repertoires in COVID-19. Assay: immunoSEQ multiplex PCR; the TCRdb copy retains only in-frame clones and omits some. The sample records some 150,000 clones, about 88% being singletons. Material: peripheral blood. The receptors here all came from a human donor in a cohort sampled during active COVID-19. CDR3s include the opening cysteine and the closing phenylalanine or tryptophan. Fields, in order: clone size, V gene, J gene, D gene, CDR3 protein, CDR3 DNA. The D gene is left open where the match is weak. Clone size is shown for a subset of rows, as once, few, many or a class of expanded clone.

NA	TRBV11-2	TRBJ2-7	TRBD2	CASSLVGALAPTYEQYF	TGTGCCAGCAGCTTAGTTGGGGCACTAGCGCCTACCTACGAGCAGTACTTC
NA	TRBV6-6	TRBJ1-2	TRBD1	CASSPRQGGYTF	TGTGCCAGCAGTCCCCGACAGGGCGGCTACACCTTC
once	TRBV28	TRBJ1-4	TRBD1	CASSPGQGTKKGLFF	TGTGCCAGCAGTCCTGGACAGGGGACTAAAAAAGGGCTGTTTTTT
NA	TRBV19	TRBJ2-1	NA	CASSITWQGTEQFF	TGTGCCAGTAGTATAACCTGGCAGGGAACTGAGCAGTTCTTC
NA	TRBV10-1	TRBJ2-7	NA	CASSESGDPHEQYF	TGCGCCAGCAGTGAGTCAGGGGATCCCCACGAGCAGTACTTC
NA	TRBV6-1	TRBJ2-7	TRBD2	CASSVWTSGFSYEQYF	TGTGCCAGCAGTGTATGGACTAGCGGGTTCTCCTACGAGCAGTACTTC
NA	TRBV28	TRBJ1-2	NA	CASNRRGGRDYGYTF	TGTGCCAGCAATAGACGCGGGGGCCGGGACTATGGCTACACCTTC
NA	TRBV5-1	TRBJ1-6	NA	CASSFRTENSPLHF	TGCGCCAGCAGCTTTCGGACAGAAAATTCACCCCTCCACTTT
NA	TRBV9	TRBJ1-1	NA	CASSVAPGDTEAFF	TGTGCCAGCAGCGTAGCTCCGGGAGACACTGAAGCTTTCTTT
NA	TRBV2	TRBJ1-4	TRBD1	CASSDTAGTGNEKLFF	TGTGCCAGCAGTGATACTGCCGGGACAGGGAATGAAAAACTGTTTTTT
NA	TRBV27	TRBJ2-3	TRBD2	CASSLSGEGTDTQYF	TGTGCCAGCAGTTTAAGCGGGGAAGGGACAGATACGCAGTATTTT
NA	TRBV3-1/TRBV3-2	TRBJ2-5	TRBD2	CASGGASGIGGETQYF	TGTGCCAGCGGAGGGGCTAGCGGGATAGGAGGGGAGACCCAGTACTTC
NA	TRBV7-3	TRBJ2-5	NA	CASSLRSSGGTQYF	TGTGCCAGCAGCTTAAGGTCGTCCGGGGGAACCCAGTACTTC
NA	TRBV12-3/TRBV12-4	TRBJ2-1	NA	CASSGGGPRQFF	TGTGCCAGCAGTGGGGGCGGCCCCAGGCAGTTCTTC
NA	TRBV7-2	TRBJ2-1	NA	CASSKDRNHYNEQFF	TGTGCCAGCAGTAAAGACAGAAATCACTACAATGAGCAGTTCTTC
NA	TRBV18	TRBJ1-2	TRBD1	CASSATRDRVAYGYTF	TGTGCCAGCTCAGCAACCCGGGACAGGGTTGCCTATGGCTACACCTTC
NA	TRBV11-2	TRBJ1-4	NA	CASSPAGFVEKLFF	TGTGCCAGCAGCCCGGCAGGTTTTGTTGAAAAACTGTTTTTT
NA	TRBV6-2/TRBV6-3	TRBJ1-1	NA	CASSWGPNTEAFF	TGTGCCAGCAGTTGGGGGCCGAACACTGAAGCTTTCTTT
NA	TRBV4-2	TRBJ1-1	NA	CASSQEGGGVNTEAFF	TGTGCCAGCAGCCAAGAGGGGGGGGGCGTGAACACTGAAGCTTTCTTT
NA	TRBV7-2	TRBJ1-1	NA	CASSKTGTQRPEAFF	TGTGCCAGCAGCAAAACCGGGACACAGCGCCCGGAAGCTTTCTTT
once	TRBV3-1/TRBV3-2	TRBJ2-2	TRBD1	CASSQGDTGVGTGELFF	TGTGCCAGCAGCCAAGGTGATACAGGGGTTGGGACCGGGGAGCTGTTTTTT
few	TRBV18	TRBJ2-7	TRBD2	CASSRRTSDSYEQYF	TGTGCCAGCTCTCGACGGACTAGCGACTCCTACGAGCAGTACTTC
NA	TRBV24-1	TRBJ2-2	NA	CATSDQKRGVTGELFF	TGTGCCACCAGTGATCAGAAGAGAGGTGTCACCGGGGAGCTGTTTTTT
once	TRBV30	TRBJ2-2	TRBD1	CAWSGDRGGTGELFF	TGTGCCTGGAGTGGGGACAGGGGAGGTACCGGGGAGCTGTTTTTT
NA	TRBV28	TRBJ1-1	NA	CASRLNTEAFF	TGTGCCAGCAGACTTAACACTGAAGCTTTCTTT
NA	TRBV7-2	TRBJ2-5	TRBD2	CASSSWSASGGRETQYF	TGTGCCAGCAGCTCCTGGTCGGCTAGCGGGGGTAGAGAGACCCAGTACTTC
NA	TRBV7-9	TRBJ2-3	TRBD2	CASSLSGIADTQYF	TGTGCCAGCAGCTTAAGCGGGATTGCAGATACGCAGTATTTT
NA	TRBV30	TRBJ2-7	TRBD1	CAWSRDRDDEQYF	TGTGCCTGGAGTCGGGACAGGGACGACGAGCAGTACTTC
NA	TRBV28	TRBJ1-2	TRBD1	CASSTTGQGYGYTF	TGTGCCAGCAGCACCACCGGACAGGGTTATGGCTACACCTTC
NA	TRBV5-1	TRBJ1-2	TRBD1	CASSPAPGQTYGYTF	TGCGCCAGCAGCCCGGCTCCGGGACAGACCTATGGCTACACCTTC
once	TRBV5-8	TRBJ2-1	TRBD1	CASSQQGAQYNEQFF	TGTGCCAGCAGCCAACAGGGGGCCCAATACAATGAGCAGTTCTTC
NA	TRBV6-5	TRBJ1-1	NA	CASRVGTLNTEAFF	TGTGCCAGCAGGGTCGGGACACTTAACACTGAAGCTTTCTTT
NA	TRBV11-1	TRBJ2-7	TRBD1	CASSDWTGGDYEQYF	TGTGCCAGCAGCGACTGGACAGGGGGGGACTACGAGCAGTACTTC
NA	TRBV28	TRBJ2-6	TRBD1	CASTTIWTGSSGANVLTF	TGTGCCAGCACTACTATCTGGACAGGGAGCTCTGGGGCCAACGTCCTGACTTTC
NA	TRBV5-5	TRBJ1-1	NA	CASSLKRDIMNTEAFF	TGTGCCAGCAGCTTGAAAAGGGACATCATGAACACTGAAGCTTTCTTT
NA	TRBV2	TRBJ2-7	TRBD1	CASSEGTGVNEQYF	TGTGCCAGCAGTGAGGGGACAGGGGTAAACGAGCAGTACTTC
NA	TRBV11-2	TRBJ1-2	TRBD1	CASRNTGTAKGYTF	TGTGCCAGCAGAAATACCGGGACAGCTAAGGGCTACACCTTC
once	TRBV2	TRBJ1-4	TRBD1	CASRRQGFEKLFF	TGTGCCAGCAGGCGACAGGGGTTTGAAAAACTGTTTTTT
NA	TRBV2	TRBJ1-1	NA	CASSGGGVGTEAFF	TGTGCCAGCAGTGGAGGGGGGGTTGGCACTGAAGCTTTCTTT
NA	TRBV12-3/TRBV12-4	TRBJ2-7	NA	CASSLRHYEQYF	TGTGCCAGCAGCTTAAGACACTACGAGCAGTACTTC
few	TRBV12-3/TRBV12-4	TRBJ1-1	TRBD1	CASSLTGGPEAFF	TGTGCCAGCAGTTTGACAGGGGGACCCGAAGCTTTCTTT
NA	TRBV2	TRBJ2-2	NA	CASSEKAMRTGELFF	TGTGCCAGCAGTGAAAAAGCGATGAGGACCGGGGAGCTGTTTTTT
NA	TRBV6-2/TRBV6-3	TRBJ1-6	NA	CASSSQTVSYNSPLHF	TGTGCCAGCAGTTCTCAGACAGTCTCCTATAATTCACCCCTCCACTTT
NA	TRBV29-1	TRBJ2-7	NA	CSVALGDISYEQYF	TGCAGCGTTGCCCTAGGGGACATTTCCTACGAGCAGTACTTC
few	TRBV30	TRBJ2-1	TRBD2	CAWSVSGRAHNEQFF	TGTGCCTGGAGTGTATCCGGGAGGGCCCACAATGAGCAGTTCTTC
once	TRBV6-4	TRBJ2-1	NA	CASSAVGGSSYNEQFF	TGTGCCAGCAGTGCGGTGGGGGGAAGCTCCTACAATGAGCAGTTCTTC